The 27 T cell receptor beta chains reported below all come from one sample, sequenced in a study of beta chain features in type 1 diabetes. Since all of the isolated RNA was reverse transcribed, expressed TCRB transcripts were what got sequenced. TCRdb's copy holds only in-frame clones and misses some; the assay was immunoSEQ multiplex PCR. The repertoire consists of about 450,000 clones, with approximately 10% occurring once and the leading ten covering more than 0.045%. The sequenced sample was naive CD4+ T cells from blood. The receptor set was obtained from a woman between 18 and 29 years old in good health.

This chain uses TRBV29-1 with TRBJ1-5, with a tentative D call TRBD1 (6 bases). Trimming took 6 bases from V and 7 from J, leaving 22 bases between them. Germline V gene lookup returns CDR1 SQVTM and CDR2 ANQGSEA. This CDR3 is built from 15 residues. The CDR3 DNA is TGCAGCGTCGCCCTCTCGGGGGGGGCAGGACAGCCCCAGCATTTT. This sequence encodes CSVALSGGAGQPQHF.

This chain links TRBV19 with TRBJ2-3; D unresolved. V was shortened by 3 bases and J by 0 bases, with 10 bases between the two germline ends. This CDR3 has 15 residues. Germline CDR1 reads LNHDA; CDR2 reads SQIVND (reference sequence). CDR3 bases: TGTGCCAGTAGTATGATGAGCCCTAGCACAGATACGCAGTATTTT. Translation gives CASSMMSPSTDTQYF. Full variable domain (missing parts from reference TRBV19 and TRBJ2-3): DGGITQSPKYLFRKEGQNVTLSCEQNLNHDAMYWYRQDPGQGLRLIYYSQIVNDFQKGDIAEGYSVSREKKESFPLTVTSAQKNPTAFYLCASSMMSPSTDTQYFGPGTRLTVL.

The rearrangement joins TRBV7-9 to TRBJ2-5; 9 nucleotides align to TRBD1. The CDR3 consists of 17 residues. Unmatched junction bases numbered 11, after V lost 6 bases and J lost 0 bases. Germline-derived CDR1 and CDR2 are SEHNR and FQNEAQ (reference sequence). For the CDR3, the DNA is TGTGCCAGCAGTTCACGAACCGACAGGGGGTACCAAGAGACCCAGTACTTC. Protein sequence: CASSSRTDRGYQETQYF.

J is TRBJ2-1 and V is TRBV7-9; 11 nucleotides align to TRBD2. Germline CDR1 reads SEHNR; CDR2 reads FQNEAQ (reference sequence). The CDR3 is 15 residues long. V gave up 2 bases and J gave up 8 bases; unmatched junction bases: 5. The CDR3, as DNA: TGTGCCAGCAGCTTAACTAGCGGGAGAGGCGATGAGCAGTTCTTC. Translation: CASSLTSGRGDEQFF.

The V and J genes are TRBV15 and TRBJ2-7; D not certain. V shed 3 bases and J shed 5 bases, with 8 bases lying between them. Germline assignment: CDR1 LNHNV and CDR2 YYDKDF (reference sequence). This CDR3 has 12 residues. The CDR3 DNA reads TGTGCCACCAGCAGGTTTTACCACGAGCAGTACTTC. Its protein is CATSRFYHEQYF.

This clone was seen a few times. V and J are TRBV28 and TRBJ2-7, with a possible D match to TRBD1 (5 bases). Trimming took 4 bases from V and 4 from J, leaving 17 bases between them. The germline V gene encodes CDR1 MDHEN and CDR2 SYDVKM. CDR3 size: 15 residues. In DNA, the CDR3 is TGTGCCAGCAGTTCGGATTCCGCAGGGAATTACGAGCAGTACGTC. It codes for CASSSDSAGNYEQYV.

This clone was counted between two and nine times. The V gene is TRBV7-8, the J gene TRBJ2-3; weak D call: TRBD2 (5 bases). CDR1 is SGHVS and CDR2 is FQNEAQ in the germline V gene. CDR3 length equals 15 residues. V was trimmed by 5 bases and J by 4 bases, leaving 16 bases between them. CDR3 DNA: TGTGCCAGCAGCATTAGCGTAGATGGCTCAGATACGCAGTATTTT. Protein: CASSISVDGSDTQYF.

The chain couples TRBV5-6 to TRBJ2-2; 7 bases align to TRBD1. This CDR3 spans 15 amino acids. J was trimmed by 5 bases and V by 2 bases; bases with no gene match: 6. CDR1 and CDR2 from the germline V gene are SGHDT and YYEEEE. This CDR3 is CASSLDRGLTGELFF. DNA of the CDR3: TGTGCCAGCAGCTTAGATAGGGGGCTTACCGGGGAGCTGTTTTTT.

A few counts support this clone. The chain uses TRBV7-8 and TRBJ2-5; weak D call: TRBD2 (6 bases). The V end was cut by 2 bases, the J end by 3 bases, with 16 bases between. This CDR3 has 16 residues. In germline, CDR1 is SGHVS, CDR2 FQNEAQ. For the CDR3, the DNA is TGTGCCAGCAGCTTATACGTAGGGTCGGGAGAAGAGACCCAGTACTTC. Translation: CASSLYVGSGEETQYF.

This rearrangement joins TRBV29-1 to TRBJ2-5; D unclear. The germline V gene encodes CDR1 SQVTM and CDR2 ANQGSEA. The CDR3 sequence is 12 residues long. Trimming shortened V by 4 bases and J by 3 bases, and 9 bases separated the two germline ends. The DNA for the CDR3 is TGCAGCGTTGGGTCGGCGGAAGAGACCCAGTACTTC. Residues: CSVGSAEETQYF.

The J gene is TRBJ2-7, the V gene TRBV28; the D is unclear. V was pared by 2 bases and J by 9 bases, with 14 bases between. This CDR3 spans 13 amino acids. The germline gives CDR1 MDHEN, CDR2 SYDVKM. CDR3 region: CASSLQGFSPQYV. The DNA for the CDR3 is TGTGCCAGCAGTTTACAAGGGTTTTCCCCGCAGTACGTC.

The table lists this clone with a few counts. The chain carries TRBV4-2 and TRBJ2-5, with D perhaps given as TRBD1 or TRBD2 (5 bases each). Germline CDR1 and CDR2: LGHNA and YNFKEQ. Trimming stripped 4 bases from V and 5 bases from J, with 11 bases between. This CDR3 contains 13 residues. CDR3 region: CASSPRGLETQYF. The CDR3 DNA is TGTGCCAGCAGCCCGAGGGGCCTGGAGACCCAGTACTTC.

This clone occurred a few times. CDR3 nucleotides: TGTGCCAGCAGCCCCAGGCGGGTATGGACAGATACGCAGTATTTT. Protein sequence: CASSPRRVWTDTQYF. The rearrangement links TRBV7-8 to TRBJ2-3, with a tentative D call TRBD2 (5 bases). This CDR3 spans 15 amino acids. CDR1 and CDR2 (germline): SGHVS, FQNEAQ. V shed 5 bases and J shed 3 bases, with 15 bases lying between them.

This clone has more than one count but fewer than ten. The CDR3 region is CASSPTGNEQYV. CDR3 DNA sequence: TGTGCCAGCTCACCGACAGGTAACGAGCAGTACGTC. The rearrangement uses TRBV18 and TRBJ2-7; D might be TRBD1 (6 bases). The V end was cut by 3 bases, the J end by 5 bases, with 8 bases between. The CDR3 loop spans 12 amino acids. CDR1 and CDR2 from the germline V gene are KGHSH and LQKENI.

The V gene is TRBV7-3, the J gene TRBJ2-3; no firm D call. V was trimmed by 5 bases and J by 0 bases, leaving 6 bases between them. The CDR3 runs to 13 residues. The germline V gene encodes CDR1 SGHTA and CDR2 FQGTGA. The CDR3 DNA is TGTGCCAGCAGCCAGATTAGCACAGATACGCAGTATTTT. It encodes CASSQISTDTQYF.

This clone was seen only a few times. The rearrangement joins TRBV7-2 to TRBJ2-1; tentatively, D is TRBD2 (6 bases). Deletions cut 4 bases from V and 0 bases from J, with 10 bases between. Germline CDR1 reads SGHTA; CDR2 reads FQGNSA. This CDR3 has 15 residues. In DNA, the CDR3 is TGTGCCAGCAGCTCCCGGGGGAGCTCCTACAATGAGCAGTTCTTC. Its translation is CASSSRGSSYNEQFF.

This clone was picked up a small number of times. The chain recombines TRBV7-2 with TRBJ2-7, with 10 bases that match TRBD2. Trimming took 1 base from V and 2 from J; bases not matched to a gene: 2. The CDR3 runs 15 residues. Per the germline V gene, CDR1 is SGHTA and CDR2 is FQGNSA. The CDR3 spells CASSLGGTSAYEQYF. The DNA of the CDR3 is TGTGCCAGCAGCTTAGGGGGGACTAGCGCCTACGAGCAGTACTTC.

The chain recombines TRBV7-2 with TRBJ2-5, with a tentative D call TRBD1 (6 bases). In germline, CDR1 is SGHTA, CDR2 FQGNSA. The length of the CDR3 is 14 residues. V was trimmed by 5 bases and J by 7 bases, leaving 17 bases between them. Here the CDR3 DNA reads TGTGCCAGCAGCCCAGGGGAGAGCACCCGGACCCAGTACTTC. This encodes CASSPGESTRTQYF.

The CDR3 DNA reads TGTGCCAGCTGCCGACTAGCATCTGACAATGAGCAGTTCTTC. It is translated as CASCRLASDNEQFF. The chain employs TRBV27 and TRBJ2-1, with 7 bases matching TRBD2. V was pared by 8 bases and J by 5 bases, with 9 bases of the junction left unmatched. Per germline, CDR1 MNHEY and CDR2 SMNVEV (reference sequence). The CDR3 loop spans 14 amino acids.

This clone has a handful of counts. CDR3 amino acids: CSVGVVATQETQYF. CDR3 bases: TGCAGCGTGGGGGTTGTGGCCACCCAAGAGACCCAGTACTTC. V and J are TRBV29-1 and TRBJ2-5, with D perhaps matching TRBD1 or TRBD2 (5 bases each). The V gene lost 6 bases and the J gene lost 1 base, with 15 bases spanning the gap. CDR1 and CDR2 (germline): SQVTM, ANQGSEA. This CDR3 region has 14 residues.

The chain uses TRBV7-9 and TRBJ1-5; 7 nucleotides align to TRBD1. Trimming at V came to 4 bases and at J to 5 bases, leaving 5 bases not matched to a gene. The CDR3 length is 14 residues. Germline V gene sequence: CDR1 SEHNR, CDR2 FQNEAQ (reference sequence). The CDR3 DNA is TGTGCCAGCAGCTACCAGGGGGGCGATCAGCCCCAGCATTTT. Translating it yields CASSYQGGDQPQHF.

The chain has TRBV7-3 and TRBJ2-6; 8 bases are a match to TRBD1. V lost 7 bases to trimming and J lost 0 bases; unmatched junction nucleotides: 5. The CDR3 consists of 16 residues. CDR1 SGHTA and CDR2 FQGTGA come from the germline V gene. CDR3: CASTIDRGSGANVLTF. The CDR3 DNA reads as TGTGCCAGCACCATAGACAGGGGCTCTGGGGCCAACGTCCTGACTTTC.

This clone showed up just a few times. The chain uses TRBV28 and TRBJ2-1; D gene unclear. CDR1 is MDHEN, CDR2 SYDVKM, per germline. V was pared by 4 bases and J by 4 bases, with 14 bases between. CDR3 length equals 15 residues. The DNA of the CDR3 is TGTGCCAGCAGTTCCAGCGCTGAACCATACAATGAGCAGTTCTTC. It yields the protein CASSSSAEPYNEQFF.

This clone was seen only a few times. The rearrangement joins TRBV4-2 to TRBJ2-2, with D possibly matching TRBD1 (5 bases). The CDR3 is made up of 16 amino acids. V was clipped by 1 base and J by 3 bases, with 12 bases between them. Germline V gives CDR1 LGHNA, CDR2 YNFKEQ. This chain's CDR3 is CASSQVGRAYTGELFF. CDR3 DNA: TGTGCCAGCAGCCAAGTGGGCAGGGCCTACACCGGGGAGCTGTTTTTT.

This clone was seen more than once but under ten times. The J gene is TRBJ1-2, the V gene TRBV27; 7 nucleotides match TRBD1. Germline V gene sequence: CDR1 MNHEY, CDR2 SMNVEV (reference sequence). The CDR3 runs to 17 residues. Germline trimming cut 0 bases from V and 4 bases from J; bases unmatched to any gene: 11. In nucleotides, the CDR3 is TGTGCCAGCAGTTTATCAGGTTACGGCAGGGGGTCCTATGGCTACACCTTC. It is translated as CASSLSGYGRGSYGYTF.

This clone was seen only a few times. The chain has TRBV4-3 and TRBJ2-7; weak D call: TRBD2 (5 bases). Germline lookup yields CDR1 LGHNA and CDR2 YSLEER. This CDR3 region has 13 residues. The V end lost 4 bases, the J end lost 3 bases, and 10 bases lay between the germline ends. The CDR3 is CASSLTRGYEQYF. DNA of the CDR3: TGCGCCAGCAGCCTGACTCGGGGCTACGAGCAGTACTTC.

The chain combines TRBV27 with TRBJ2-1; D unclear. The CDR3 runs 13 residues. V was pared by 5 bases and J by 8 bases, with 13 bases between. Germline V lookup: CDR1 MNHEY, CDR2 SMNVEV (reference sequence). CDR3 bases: TGTGCCAGCAGTGTAGTTGGTCGGGATGAGCAGTTCTTC. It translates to CASSVVGRDEQFF.